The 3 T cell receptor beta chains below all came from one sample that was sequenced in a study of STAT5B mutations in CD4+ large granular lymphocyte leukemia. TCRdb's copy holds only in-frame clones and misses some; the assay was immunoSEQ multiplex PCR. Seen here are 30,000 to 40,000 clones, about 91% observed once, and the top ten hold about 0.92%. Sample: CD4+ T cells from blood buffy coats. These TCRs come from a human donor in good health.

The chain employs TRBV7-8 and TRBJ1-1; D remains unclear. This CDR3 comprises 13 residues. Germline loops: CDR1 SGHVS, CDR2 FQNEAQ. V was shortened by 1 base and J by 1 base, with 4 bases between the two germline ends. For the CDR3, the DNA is TGTGCCAGCAGCTTAGAGGGGAACACTGAAGCTTTCTTT. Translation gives CASSLEGNTEAFF.

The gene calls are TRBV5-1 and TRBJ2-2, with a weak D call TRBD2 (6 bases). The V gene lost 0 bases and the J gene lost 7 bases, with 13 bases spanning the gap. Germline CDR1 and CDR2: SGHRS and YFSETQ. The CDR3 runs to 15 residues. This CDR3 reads CASSLGTNSFGELFF. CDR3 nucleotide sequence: TGCGCCAGCAGCTTGGGGACTAATAGCTTCGGGGAGCTGTTTTTT.

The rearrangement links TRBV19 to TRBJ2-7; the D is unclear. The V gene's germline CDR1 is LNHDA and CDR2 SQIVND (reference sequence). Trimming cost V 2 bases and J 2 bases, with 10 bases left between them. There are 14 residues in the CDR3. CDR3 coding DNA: TGTGCCAGTAGTATAAAAACAACTACCTACGAGCAGTACTTC. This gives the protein CASSIKTTTYEQYF.